This T cell receptor beta chain came from a study of shared clonotypes between healthy human individuals. Study-level information: Three plates each covered CD4 naive and memory; CD8 naive two, CD8 memory one. The study, taken as a whole, reports: Sharing across four donors was seen in around 5% of naive CD4 clonotypes. An anticipated effect of sequencing depth on clonotype sharing among donors was recognized.

Using immunoSEQ multiplex PCR, the repertoire was profiled, and TCRdb retains in-frame clones only, with some absent. The sample consists of millions of clones, around nine tenths of them appearing once. About this clone: Its antigen is as yet unknown.

CDR1 MNHNY and CDR2 SVGAGI come from the germline V gene (reference sequence). V was trimmed by 6 bases and J by 9 bases, leaving 21 bases between them. The CDR3 loop spans 15 amino acids. Sequenced material: naive CD4+ T cells sorted from blood. The subset was: CD45RA+ positively selected. The gene calls are TRBV6-6 and TRBJ2-1, with a tentative D call TRBD1 (6 bases). This receptor was identified in a man between 18 and 29 years old in good health. The CDR3 here is CASSPPAGATGEQFF. In nucleotides, the CDR3 is TGTGCCAGCAGCCCTCCCGCAGGGGCGACGGGTGAGCAGTTCTTC.